The 24 T cell receptor beta chains reported below all come from one sample, sequenced in a study of blood T cell repertoires in COVID-19. Sequenced by immunoSEQ multiplex PCR; TCRdb stores in-frame clones only, minus some. The table lists about 190,000 clones, about 87% of them singletons. Sequencing used peripheral blood. Source of these receptors: a woman in her 30s with acute or convalescent COVID-19.

V gene TRBV6-5 combines with J gene TRBJ1-1; D not certain. The germline gives CDR1 MNHEY, CDR2 SVGAGI. The V and J ends lost 4 bases and 4 bases respectively, with 13 bases between them. There are 14 residues in the CDR3. CDR3 loop: CASSSPWGATEAFF. In DNA form, the CDR3 reads TGTGCCAGCAGTTCCCCCTGGGGAGCCACTGAAGCTTTCTTT.

The rearrangement uses TRBV28 and TRBJ2-1; D possibly corresponds to TRBD2 (6 bases). Germline V CDR1 and CDR2: MDHEN, SYDVKM. This CDR3 is 18 amino acids long. V was cut by 9 bases and J by 6 bases, with 30 bases left in between. The CDR3 protein is CASTPDSRPGSDPNEQFF. The CDR3, as DNA: TGTGCCAGTACCCCTGATTCGAGACCCGGGAGTGACCCCAATGAGCAGTTCTTC.

Points on this clone: At one of its ends the junction is not consistent with the germline gene, which may arise from a read error. V and J are TRBV11-2 and TRBJ2-2; 14 positions agree with TRBD2. The germline V gene has CDR1 SGHAT and CDR2 FQNNGV. The CDR3 has 19 amino acids. Here the CDR3 reads CASSLEPGLAGVGSGELFF. As DNA, the CDR3 is TGTGCCAGCAGCCTAGAACCGGGACTAGCGGGAGTTGGATCCGGGGAGCTGTTTTTT.

This sequence joins TRBV7-9 and TRBJ1-2; D unresolved. From germline, CDR1 is SEHNR and CDR2 FQNEAQ (reference sequence). Trimming pared 3 bases from V and 5 bases from J, leaving 7 bases between. The length of the CDR3 is 12 residues. The CDR3 region has the DNA TGTGCCAGCAGCTTTGAGAATTATGGCTACACCTTC. This encodes CASSFENYGYTF.

The chain carries TRBV20-1 and TRBJ1-2; D ambiguous. The CDR3 loop spans 11 amino acids. V gave up 3 bases and J gave up 7 bases, with 9 bases separating them. Germline CDR1 DFQATT, CDR2 SNEGSKA (reference sequence). The CDR3 DNA sequence: TGCAGTGCTAGCGGTCCCCCTGGCTACACCTTC. Amino acid sequence: CSASGPPGYTF.

This chain links TRBV5-1 with TRBJ1-2, with a tentative D call TRBD1 (5 bases). This CDR3 is 14 amino acids long. CDR1 is SGHRS and CDR2 is YFSETQ in the germline V gene. V lost 4 bases to trimming and J lost 2 bases, with 12 bases between them. CDR3 nucleotides: TGCGCCAGCAGCGAAGGGGATAGAAACTATGGCTACACCTTC. Residues: CASSEGDRNYGYTF.

The CDR3 nucleotides read TGCAGCGCGGACAGGGTACAAGAGACCCAGTACTTC. This gives the protein CSADRVQETQYF. The chain combines TRBV29-1 with TRBJ2-5, with 8 bases fitting TRBD1. Unmatched junction bases numbered 3, after V lost 7 bases and J lost 2 bases. The CDR3 is 12 amino acids. The V gene's germline CDR1 is SQVTM and CDR2 ANQGSEA.

The J gene is TRBJ2-1, the V gene TRBV2, with D perhaps TRBD2 (5 bases). This CDR3 has 13 amino acids. Trimming left V 3 bases short and J 9 bases short, with 12 bases between. In germline, CDR1 is SNHLY, CDR2 FYNNEI. The CDR3 DNA sequence: TGTGCCAGCAGTGAGGAGGCTCGCATTGAGCAGTTCTTC. This gives the protein CASSEEARIEQFF.

This clone was counted a single time. The gene calls are TRBV9 and TRBJ2-1; no clear D gene. Germline CDR1 and CDR2: SGDLS and YYNGEE. Trimming left V 0 bases short and J 7 bases short, with 8 bases between. The CDR3 is 13 residues long. The CDR3 reads CASSVAFANEQFF. The CDR3 DNA sequence: TGTGCCAGCAGCGTAGCTTTTGCGAATGAGCAGTTCTTC.

V is TRBV10-3 and J is TRBJ1-5; TRBD1 agrees at 7 bases. Germline V lookup: CDR1 ENHRY, CDR2 SYGVKD. The CDR3 has 13 residues. With V trimmed by 10 bases and J by 8 bases, 11 bases remained unmatched. The CDR3 sequence is CATTLTGSEPQHF. The CDR3 nucleotides read TGTGCCACAACCCTGACAGGGAGTGAGCCCCAGCATTTT.

The count of this clone is one. The V gene is TRBV9, the J gene TRBJ1-2; perhaps TRBD1 as D (5 bases). The V end was cut by 0 bases, the J end by 8 bases, with 17 bases between. CDR1 is SGDLS and CDR2 is YYNGEE in the germline V gene. This CDR3 comprises 15 residues. The CDR3 nucleotides are TGTGCCAGCAGCGTAGGCAGGGATCGGGTTAGGGGCTACACCTTC. Translating gives CASSVGRDRVRGYTF.

A single count supports this clone. This chain uses TRBV6-1 with TRBJ2-4, with a tentative D call TRBD1 (5 bases). The germline V gene encodes CDR1 MNHNS and CDR2 SASEGT. With 3 bases removed from V and 1 base from J, the gap between germline ends came to 10 bases. The CDR3 extends over 15 amino acids. Here the CDR3 reads CASSDRDSAKNIQYF. CDR3 DNA sequence: TGTGCCAGCAGTGACAGGGATTCGGCCAAAAACATTCAGTACTTC.

The rearrangement uses TRBV10-3 and TRBJ1-3, with TRBD1 as a possible D gene (6 bases). Germline loops: CDR1 ENHRY, CDR2 SYGVKD. CDR3 length equals 13 residues. Trimming left V 6 bases short and J 4 bases short, with 10 bases between. The CDR3 here is CAISRQEGNTIYF. CDR3 DNA: TGTGCCATCAGCCGACAGGAAGGAAACACCATATATTTT.

The chain uses TRBV5-8 and TRBJ1-3, with TRBD1 as a possible D gene (6 bases). V shed 4 bases and J shed 2 bases, with 7 bases lying between them. The CDR3 sequence is 13 residues long. The V gene's germline CDR1 is SGHTS and CDR2 YDEGEE. The DNA for the CDR3 is TGTGCCAGCAGCCGGGACACTGGAAACACCATATATTTT. This sequence encodes CASSRDTGNTIYF.

The gene calls are TRBV12-3 or TRBV12-4 and TRBJ1-5; D is uncertain. V shed 1 base and J shed 6 bases, with 7 bases lying between them. The CDR3 length is 13 residues. The CDR3 spells CASSLVAAQPQHF. Written as DNA, the CDR3 is TGTGCCAGCAGTTTAGTGGCCGCTCAGCCCCAGCATTTT.

This clone appeared a single time. The chain has TRBV28 and TRBJ2-7, with D possibly matching TRBD1 (5 bases). From germline, CDR1 is MDHEN and CDR2 SYDVKM. The V end lost 5 bases, the J end lost 3 bases, and 11 bases lay between the germline ends. The CDR3 contains 13 residues. The CDR3 bases are TGTGCCAGCAGTCTAATAGGGGACTACGAGCAGTACTTC. The encoded protein is CASSLIGDYEQYF.

The sample holds one count of this clone. The V and J genes are TRBV5-1 and TRBJ2-3; unclear D gene. This CDR3 is built from 14 residues. V was clipped by 7 bases and J by 1 base, with 13 bases between them. The germline CDR1 and CDR2 sequences are SGHRS and YFSETQ. The DNA of the CDR3 is TGCGCCAGCGCGGTTGGTCTAGGCACAGATACGCAGTATTTT. This gives the protein CASAVGLGTDTQYF.

The chain carries TRBV25-1 and TRBJ2-1; the match to TRBD2 covers 12 bases. The CDR3 sequence is 14 residues long. The junction had 8 bases not matched to a gene; V was cut back by 10 bases and J by 7 bases. CDR1 MGHDK and CDR2 SYGVNS come from the germline V gene. In nucleotides, the CDR3 is TGTGCCACCAGACCTAGCGGGAGGGTTAATGAGCAGTTCTTC. It is translated as CATRPSGRVNEQFF.

The rearrangement joins TRBV7-9 to TRBJ2-5; no definite D call. Germline CDR1 is SEHNR and CDR2 is FQNEAQ (reference sequence). Trimming cost V 3 bases and J 1 base, with 6 bases left between them. CDR3 size: 13 residues. This CDR3 is CASSFEVQETQYF. CDR3 sequence (DNA): TGTGCCAGCAGCTTCGAGGTCCAAGAGACCCAGTACTTC.

The chain carries TRBV29-1 and TRBJ1-3, with 10 bases matching TRBD1. CDR3 length: 14 amino acids. The V gene's germline CDR1 is SQVTM and CDR2 ANQGSEA. Trimming took 6 bases from V and 8 from J; bases not matched to a gene: 10. CDR3 loop: CSVVKTGGMDTIYF. The CDR3 nucleotides are TGCAGCGTCGTAAAGACAGGGGGCATGGACACCATATATTTT. Full variable domain (missing parts from reference TRBV29-1 and TRBJ1-3): SAVISQKPSRDICQRGTSLTIQCQVDSQVTMMFWYRQQPGQSLTLIATANQGSEATYESGFVIDKFPISRPNLTFSTLTVSNMSPEDSSIYLCSVVKTGGMDTIYFGEGSWLTVV.

The J gene is TRBJ2-1, the V gene TRBV5-4; TRBD2 matches at 14 bases. CDR3 length: 15 amino acids. The V gene's germline CDR1 is SGHNT and CDR2 YYREEE (reference sequence). J was trimmed by 9 bases and V by 2 bases; bases with no gene match: 4. CDR3 residues: CASSFLGTSGGEQFF. CDR3 sequence (DNA): TGTGCCAGCAGCTTTCTTGGGACTAGCGGGGGTGAGCAGTTCTTC.

This rearrangement joins TRBV19 to TRBJ2-7; 16 nucleotides match TRBD2. This CDR3 has 18 amino acids. Losses at the gene ends were 6 bases for V and 3 bases for J; bases not matched to a gene: 11. Germline values: CDR1 LNHDA, CDR2 SQIVND (reference sequence). CDR3 sequence: CASSSTGLAGGGFYEQYF. In DNA, the CDR3 is TGTGCCAGTAGCTCAACGGGACTAGCGGGAGGGGGCTTCTACGAGCAGTACTTC.

The chain joins TRBV7-2 to TRBJ2-1; TRBD2 matches 15 bases. Trimming at V came to 0 bases and at J to 10 bases, leaving 1 base not matched to a gene. CDR3 size: 15 residues. CDR1 and CDR2 from the germline V gene are SGHTA and FQGNSA. CDR3 sequence reads: CASSLAGTSGREQFF. CDR3 nucleotide sequence: TGTGCCAGCAGCTTAGCCGGGACTAGCGGGAGGGAGCAGTTCTTC.

V usage is TRBV21-1 and J usage is TRBJ1-5; TRBD1, the table's D call, lacks a check against the DNA. TRBV21-1 is a pseudogene. The CDR3 sequence is 16 residues long. The CDR3 DNA is TGTGCCAGCATTACCAAAGGGACAAATCTTGCTCAGCCCCAGCATTTT. Amino acids: CASITKGTNLAQPQHF.